The clone carrying this T cell receptor beta chain was seen repeatedly, ten times or more. Its matching antigen is unknown. This specimen belongs to a study of response to subunit inactivated influenza vaccine. Whole-study results and caveats: Only a handful of new T cells, the authors suggested, are recruited with each seasonal influenza vaccination.

The ends were cut back, 3 bases at V and 2 bases at J, with 9 bases in the middle. Germline values: CDR1 DFQATT, CDR2 SNEGSKA (reference sequence). This CDR3 spans 13 amino acids. TCRdb independently ran MiXCR on the RT-PCR reads; one entry per CDR3 protein. The sample lists hundreds of thousands of distinct CDR3 sequences; 20% to 25% were seen once. The specimen was PBMCs from blood, collected approximately 20 months after vaccination. This chain connects TRBV20-1 to TRBJ2-3; D gene uncertain. The sequence was obtained from a man aged 50-75 years who received an inactivated influenza vaccine. CDR3 nucleotide sequence: TGCAGTGCTAGTCCTCAAAACACAGATACGCAGTATTTT. Protein: CSASPQNTDTQYF.